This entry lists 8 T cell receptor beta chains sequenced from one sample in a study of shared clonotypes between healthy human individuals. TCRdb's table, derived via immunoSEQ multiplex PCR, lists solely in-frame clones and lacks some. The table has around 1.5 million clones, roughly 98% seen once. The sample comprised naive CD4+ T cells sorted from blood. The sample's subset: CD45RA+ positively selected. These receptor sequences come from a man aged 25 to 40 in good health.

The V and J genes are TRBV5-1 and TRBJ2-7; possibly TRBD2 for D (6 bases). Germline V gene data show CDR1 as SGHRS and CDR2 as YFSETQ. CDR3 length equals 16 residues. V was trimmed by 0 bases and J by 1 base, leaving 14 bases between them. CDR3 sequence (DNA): TGCGCCAGCAGCTTGGCGACGCTAGCGTCTTCCTACGAGCAGTACTTC. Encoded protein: CASSLATLASSYEQYF.

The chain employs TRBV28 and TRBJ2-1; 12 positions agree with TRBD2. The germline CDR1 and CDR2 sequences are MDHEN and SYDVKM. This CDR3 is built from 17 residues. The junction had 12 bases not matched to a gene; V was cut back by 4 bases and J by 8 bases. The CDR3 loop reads CASSSPSGRAGSYEQFF. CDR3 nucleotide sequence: TGTGCCAGCAGTTCCCCTAGCGGGAGGGCCGGTAGCTATGAGCAGTTCTTC. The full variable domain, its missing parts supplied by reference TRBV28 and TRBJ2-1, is DVKVTQSSRYLVKRTGEKVFLECVQDMDHENMFWYRQDPGLGLRLIYFSYDVKMKEKGDIPEGYSVSREKKERFSLILESASTNQTSMYLCASSSPSGRAGSYEQFFGPGTRLTVL.

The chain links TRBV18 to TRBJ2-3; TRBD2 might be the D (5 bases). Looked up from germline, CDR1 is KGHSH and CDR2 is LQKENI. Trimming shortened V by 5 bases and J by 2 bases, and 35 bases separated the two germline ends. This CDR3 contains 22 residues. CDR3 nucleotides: TGTGCCAGCTCAAAGGGTCGATTCGGGGTCCCAGCAAAGGCGCGTTCCACAGATACGCAGTATTTT. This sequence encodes CASSKGRFGVPAKARSTDTQYF.

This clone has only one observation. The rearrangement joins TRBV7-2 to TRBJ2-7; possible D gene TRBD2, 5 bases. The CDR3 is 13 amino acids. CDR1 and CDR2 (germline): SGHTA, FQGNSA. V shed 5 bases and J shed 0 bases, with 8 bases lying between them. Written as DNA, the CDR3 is TGTGCCAGCAGCCGAGCGGACTCCTACGAGCAGTACTTC. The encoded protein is CASSRADSYEQYF.

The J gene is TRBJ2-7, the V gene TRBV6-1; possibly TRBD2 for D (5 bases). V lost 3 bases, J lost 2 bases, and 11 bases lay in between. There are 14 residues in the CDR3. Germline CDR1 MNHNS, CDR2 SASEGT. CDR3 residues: CASSDPSPPYEQYF. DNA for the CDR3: TGTGCCAGCAGTGACCCTAGCCCCCCCTACGAGCAGTACTTC.

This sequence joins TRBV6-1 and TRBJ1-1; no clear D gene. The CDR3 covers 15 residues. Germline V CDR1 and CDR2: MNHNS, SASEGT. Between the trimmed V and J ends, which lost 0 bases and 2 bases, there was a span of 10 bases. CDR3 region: CASSEATVKNTEAFF. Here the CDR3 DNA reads TGTGCCAGCAGTGAAGCAACAGTTAAAAACACTGAAGCTTTCTTT.

The CDR3 coding sequence is TGTGCCACCAGCAGAGATGTTTTCGCCGGAAATACTGAAGCTTTCTTT. It translates to CATSRDVFAGNTEAFF. This sequence joins TRBV15 and TRBJ1-1; D unresolved. The CDR3 is 16 residues long. Germline CDR1 LNHNV, CDR2 YYDKDF (reference sequence). Trimming cost V 0 bases and J 5 bases, with 16 bases left between them.

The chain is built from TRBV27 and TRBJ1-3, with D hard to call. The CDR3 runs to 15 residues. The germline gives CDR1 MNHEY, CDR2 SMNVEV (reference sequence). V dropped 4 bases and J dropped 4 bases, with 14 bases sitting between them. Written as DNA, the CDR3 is TGTGCCAGCAGTTGGAAGGCAGCGGCGGGAAACACCATATATTTT. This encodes CASSWKAAAGNTIYF.